Listed below are T cell receptor beta chains from one sample, sequenced in a study of blood T cell repertoires in COVID-19. Produced via immunoSEQ multiplex PCR; TCRdb's table is partial and in-frame only. The sample lists around 360,000 clones, about 87% occurring once. The sequenced sample consisted of peripheral blood. The origin of the receptors is a woman aged 30 to 39 with COVID-19, enrolled during active disease. The CDR3 runs from the conserved cysteine through the conserved F or W. The D gene is left open where the match is weak. Expanded clones get a size class; other rows say once, few or many, or leave the size out.

abundance | j_gene | d_gene | v_gene | CDR3aa | CDR3nt
NA | TRBJ2-7 | TRBD1 | TRBV6-1 | CASSSGQGWTYEQYF | TGTGCCAGCAGTTCGGGACAGGGATGGACCTACGAGCAGTACTTC
NA | TRBJ2-3 | NA | TRBV27 | CASSFTGRASTDTQYF | TGTGCCAGCAGTTTTACAGGTCGTGCTAGCACAGATACGCAGTATTTT
NA | TRBJ2-7 | NA | TRBV5-6 | CASSFFWQGIEYEQYF | TGTGCCAGCAGCTTTTTCTGGCAGGGGATTGAGTACGAGCAGTACTTC
NA | TRBJ2-1 | TRBD2 | TRBV5-1 | CASSLDTGTSYNEQFF | TGCGCCAGCAGCTTGGACACCGGGACTAGTTACAATGAGCAGTTCTTC
NA | TRBJ2-7 | NA | TRBV6-5 | CASRVYASSYEQYF | TGTGCCAGCAGGGTTTACGCCAGCTCCTACGAGCAGTACTTC
NA | TRBJ2-1 | TRBD2 | TRBV11-2 | CASSYTSGRWSVDEQFF | TGTGCCAGCAGCTACACTAGCGGGAGATGGAGTGTCGATGAGCAGTTCTTC
NA | TRBJ1-2 | TRBD1 | TRBV9 | CASSARTGDNYGYTF | TGTGCCAGCAGCGCCCGGACAGGTGATAACTATGGCTACACCTTC
NA | TRBJ2-5 | NA | TRBV30 | CAWSDSFYQYF | TGTGCCTGGAGTGATTCCTTTTACCAGTACTTC
once | TRBJ2-3 | NA | TRBV6-5 | CASSYAGSTDTQYF | TGTGCCAGCAGTTACGCAGGCAGCACAGATACGCAGTATTTT
once | TRBJ1-6 | NA | TRBV11-2 | CASSLAAYNSPLHF | TGTGCCAGCAGCTTAGCCGCCTATAATTCACCCCTCCACTTT
once | TRBJ1-2 | NA | TRBV12-3/TRBV12-4 | CASSFGRKFGYTF | TGTGCCAGCAGTTTCGGGAGGAAGTTTGGCTACACCTTC
few | TRBJ2-2 | TRBD1 | TRBV24-1 | CATSARGQGPGELFF | TGTGCCACCAGTGCCCGGGGACAGGGCCCCGGGGAGCTGTTTTTT
NA | TRBJ1-3 | NA | TRBV5-1 | CASSTDGNTIYF | TGCGCCAGCTCGACAGATGGAAACACCATATATTTT
NA | TRBJ2-2 | TRBD2 | TRBV9 | CASRGAGAGTGELFF | TGTGCCAGCAGGGGAGCGGGAGCGGGCACCGGGGAGCTGTTTTTT
NA | TRBJ2-6 | NA | TRBV5-6 | CASSLEQRSSGANVLTF | TGTGCCAGCAGCTTGGAGCAGCGGAGCTCTGGGGCCAACGTCCTGACTTTC
few | TRBJ2-6 | NA | TRBV14 | CASSQDWGDGANVLTF | TGTGCCAGCAGCCAAGATTGGGGGGATGGGGCCAACGTCCTGACTTTC
NA | TRBJ2-1 | NA | TRBV7-9 | CASSLASGEQFF | TGTGCCAGCAGCTTAGCGAGCGGTGAGCAGTTCTTC
NA | TRBJ1-2 | NA | TRBV29-1 | CSVEDPTGFYGYTF | TGCAGCGTTGAAGATCCCACAGGGTTCTATGGCTACACCTTC
NA | TRBJ2-1 | NA | TRBV6-4 | CASSDSGRSSYNEQFF | TGTGCCAGCAGTGACTCTGGCCGGAGCTCCTACAATGAGCAGTTCTTC
NA | TRBJ1-1 | TRBD1 | TRBV28 | CAAQGAYTEAFF | TGTGCCGCCCAGGGGGCCTACACTGAAGCTTTCTTT
NA | TRBJ1-4 | TRBD1 | TRBV5-1 | CASSLEVGGAEKLFF | TGCGCCAGCAGCTTGGAGGTAGGGGGCGCGGAAAAACTGTTTTTT
NA | TRBJ2-3 | NA | TRBV5-4 | CASSLGPRPGADTQYF | TGTGCCAGCAGCTTGGGGCCCCGTCCGGGGGCAGATACGCAGTATTTT
NA | TRBJ1-5 | NA | TRBV19 | CASSTRGQPQHF | TGTGCCAGTAGTACCAGGGGACAGCCCCAGCATTTT
NA | TRBJ1-2 | NA | TRBV4-1 | CASSQDRGWYGYTF | TGCGCCAGCAGCCAAGATCGTGGCTGGTATGGCTACACCTTC
NA | TRBJ2-5 | NA | TRBV6-5 | CASSYQANQETQYF | TGTGCCAGCAGTTACCAGGCCAACCAAGAGACCCAGTACTTC
once | TRBJ1-1 | TRBD1 | TRBV6-5 | CASSSASLTGGAFF | TGTGCCAGCAGTTCGGCATCACTCACAGGGGGAGCTTTCTTT
NA | TRBJ1-5 | TRBD1 | TRBV5-1 | CASSLAGGSNQPQHF | TGCGCCAGCAGCTTGGCAGGGGGGAGTAATCAGCCCCAGCATTTT
once | TRBJ1-1 | NA | TRBV6-6 | CASRRRNTEAFF | TGTGCCAGCAGACGACGGAACACTGAAGCTTTCTTT
NA | TRBJ1-1 | NA | TRBV30 | CAWSSRTEAFF | TGTGCCTGGAGTTCTCGGACTGAAGCTTTCTTT
once | TRBJ2-5 | NA | TRBV15 | CATTTRTVGKETQYF | TGTGCCACCACCACTAGGACAGTTGGGAAAGAGACCCAGTACTTC
NA | TRBJ1-1 | TRBD1 | TRBV16 | CASSQGTGGHGARHTEAFF | TGTGCCAGCAGCCAGGGGACAGGGGGCCACGGCGCAAGGCACACTGAAGCTTTCTTT
NA | TRBJ2-5 | TRBD1 | TRBV29-1 | CSVEVTGTGLGTQYF | TGCAGCGTTGAAGTAACCGGGACAGGGTTGGGGACCCAGTACTTC
NA | TRBJ1-6 | NA | TRBV5-6 | CASSLERTGRYNSPLHF | TGTGCCAGCAGCTTGGAGCGGACGGGAAGATATAATTCACCCCTCCACTTT
once | TRBJ2-7 | NA | TRBV29-1 | CSVRGVLDEQYF | TGCAGCGTCCGCGGAGTTCTGGATGAGCAGTACTTC
NA | TRBJ2-7 | NA | TRBV6-5 | CASSPQQGPVYEQYF | TGTGCCAGCAGTCCTCAACAGGGACCCGTCTACGAGCAGTACTTC
NA | TRBJ2-7 | TRBD2 | TRBV27 | CASSLKLAGVEQYF | TGTGCCAGCAGTTTAAAACTAGCGGGAGTCGAGCAGTACTTC
NA | TRBJ1-1 | NA | TRBV6-5 | CASSFQRAHTEAFF | TGTGCCAGCAGTTTTCAGAGGGCCCACACTGAAGCTTTCTTT
NA | TRBJ1-4 | NA | TRBV18 | CASSRDNSNEKLFF | TGTGCCAGCTCACGGGACAACTCTAATGAAAAACTGTTTTTT
NA | TRBJ2-7 | TRBD1 | TRBV14 | CASSPKGAYYEQYF | TGTGCCAGCAGCCCCAAGGGGGCGTATTACGAGCAGTACTTC
once | TRBJ1-2 | NA | TRBV7-2 | CASSLYRDHGYTF | TGTGCCAGCAGCTTATACAGGGACCATGGCTACACCTTC
NA | TRBJ1-5 | NA | TRBV2 | CASRPVHGGNQPQHF | TGTGCCAGCAGACCCGTACACGGGGGCAATCAGCCCCAGCATTTT
NA | TRBJ1-2 | NA | TRBV19 | CASSIRGIGYTF | TGTGCCAGTAGTATTCGGGGAATTGGCTACACCTTC
NA | TRBJ1-6 | NA | TRBV9 | CASSGSDSYNSPLHF | TGTGCCAGCAGCGGTAGTGACAGCTATAATTCACCCCTCCACTTT
NA | TRBJ2-6 | NA | TRBV30 | CAWSGGAGANVLTF | TGTGCCTGGAGTGGGGGGGCTGGGGCCAACGTCCTGACTTTC
NA | TRBJ2-2 | TRBD1 | TRBV30 | CAWGGTGFSGELFF | TGTGCCTGGGGAGGGACAGGGTTCAGCGGGGAGCTGTTTTTT
NA | TRBJ2-1 | TRBD2 | TRBV19 | CASRTSGHKYNEQFF | TGTGCCAGTCGGACTAGCGGGCATAAATACAATGAGCAGTTCTTC
many | TRBJ2-7 | NA | TRBV6-5 | CASSYRASVNEQYF | TGTGCCAGCAGTTACCGGGCTAGCGTAAACGAGCAGTACTTC
NA | TRBJ1-5 | TRBD1 | TRBV28 | CASSPRQGAPGSWSNQPQHF | TGTGCCAGCAGTCCAAGACAGGGGGCGCCGGGTAGTTGGAGCAATCAGCCCCAGCATTTT
once | TRBJ1-5 | NA | TRBV6-5 | CASSSVRGSNQPQHF | TGTGCCAGCAGTTCGGTACGGGGGAGCAATCAGCCCCAGCATTTT